These 21 T cell receptor beta chains were all obtained from the same sample, sequenced in a study of blood T cell repertoires in COVID-19. Repertoires were generated with immunoSEQ multiplex PCR, while TCRdb's copy carries only in-frame clones and drops some. The sample holds some 96,000 clones; 90% to 95% are singletons and the top ten take approximately 2.2%. Sequenced input: peripheral blood. Receptor source: a man between 45 and 60 years old with active COVID-19.

This chain's CDR3 is CASSPFGDTEAFF. The CDR3 DNA reads as TGTGCCAGCAGCCCCTTCGGGGACACTGAAGCTTTCTTT. This rearrangement joins TRBV12-3 or TRBV12-4 to TRBJ1-1; D gene ambiguous. Trimming took off 6 bases at V and 3 bases at J, with 11 bases between the two ends. The CDR3 sequence is 13 residues long.

V usage is TRBV14 and J usage is TRBJ2-1; 15 bases map to TRBD2. This CDR3 spans 18 amino acids. Germline V gene data show CDR1 as SGHDN and CDR2 as FVKESK. V was pared by 1 base and J by 7 bases, with 8 bases of the junction left unmatched. CDR3 bases: TGTGCCAGCAGCCAAGCTGGACTAGCGGGGGGGCCAGGGAATGAGCAGTTCTTC. As protein: CASSQAGLAGGPGNEQFF.

V is TRBV5-5 and J is TRBJ2-3; D unclear. This CDR3 comprises 15 residues. Germline CDR1 reads SGHKS; CDR2 reads YYEKEE (reference sequence). The V end was cut by 2 bases, the J end by 0 bases, with 10 bases between. The CDR3 protein is CASSLNSHSTDTQYF. In DNA, the CDR3 is TGTGCCAGCAGCTTAAACAGTCACAGCACAGATACGCAGTATTTT.

V and J are TRBV19 and TRBJ1-5; D gene uncertain. The V end lost 4 bases, the J end lost 1 base, and 11 bases lay between the germline ends. The CDR3 is 15 amino acids. Germline V gene data show CDR1 as LNHDA and CDR2 as SQIVND (reference sequence). The CDR3 DNA follows: TGTGCCAGTAGTACCTCCTCGGGGAGCAATCAGCCCCAGCATTTT. Protein sequence: CASSTSSGSNQPQHF.

V gene TRBV27 combines with J gene TRBJ2-7; TRBD2 matches at 7 bases. The CDR3 is 15 amino acids. Germline V gene sequence: CDR1 MNHEY, CDR2 SMNVEV (reference sequence). The V and J ends lost 7 bases and 2 bases, in that order; junction bases with no gene match: 11. The CDR3 region is CASKQLAAAPYEQYF. In nucleotides, the CDR3 is TGTGCCAGCAAACAGCTAGCGGCAGCTCCCTACGAGCAGTACTTC.

V gene TRBV6-5 combines with J gene TRBJ2-3, with TRBD1 identical over 8 bases. CDR1 and CDR2 from the germline V gene are MNHEY and SVGAGI. The CDR3 has 14 amino acids. The junction had 4 bases not matched to a gene; V was cut back by 2 bases and J by 6 bases. CDR3 protein: CASSYGQGWDTQYF. CDR3 nucleotide sequence: TGTGCCAGCAGTTACGGACAGGGATGGGATACGCAGTATTTT.

The chain uses TRBV25-1 and TRBJ1-4; D is unresolved. CDR1 is MGHDK, CDR2 SYGVNS, per germline. V lost 1 base, J lost 11 bases, and 14 bases lay in between. The CDR3 is 14 amino acids. CDR3 protein: CASSESPSSGKLFF. The CDR3 DNA reads TGTGCCAGCAGTGAATCTCCCTCTTCGGGGAAACTGTTTTTT.

This clone appeared once. This chain links TRBV5-1 with TRBJ2-1, with 10 positions matching TRBD2. V trimming: 2 bases; J trimming: 8 bases; junction bases outside the gene matches: 4. The CDR3 covers 14 residues. Germline V lookup: CDR1 SGHRS, CDR2 YFSETQ. In nucleotides, the CDR3 is TGCGCCAGCAGCTTAACAGCGGGAGGGTATGAGCAGTTCTTC. Residues: CASSLTAGGYEQFF.

The V gene is TRBV12-5, the J gene TRBJ1-5; perhaps TRBD1 as D (6 bases). The germline V gene has CDR1 LGHNT and CDR2 FRNRAP. With 2 bases removed from V and 6 bases from J, the gap between germline ends came to 20 bases. There are 17 residues in the CDR3. This chain's CDR3 is CASGLTSRAGAVQPQHF. CDR3 DNA sequence: TGTGCTAGTGGTTTGACTTCCCGGGCAGGGGCGGTTCAGCCCCAGCATTTT. The whole variable domain, remainder taken from reference TRBV12-5 and TRBJ1-5, is DARVTQTPRHKVTEMGQEVTMRCQPILGHNTVFWYRQTMMQGLELLAYFRNRAPLDDSGMPKDRFSAEMPDATLATLKIQPSEPRDSAVYFCASGLTSRAGAVQPQHFGDGTRLSIL.

The chain has TRBV6-6 and TRBJ2-5; perhaps TRBD2 as D (7 bases). The germline CDR1 and CDR2 sequences are MNHNY and SVGAGI (reference sequence). CDR3 length equals 15 residues. Trimming shortened V by 4 bases and J by 1 base, and 13 bases separated the two germline ends. The CDR3 DNA reads as TGTGCCAGCAGTTTGGGGGGGGGCTCCCAAGAGACCCAGTACTTC. It translates to CASSLGGGSQETQYF.

The V call is TRBV14, the J call TRBJ1-4; D remains ambiguous. Germline V lookup: CDR1 SGHDN, CDR2 FVKESK. V was shortened by 3 bases and J by 0 bases, with 5 bases between the two germline ends. This CDR3 comprises 14 residues. CDR3 nucleotides: TGTGCCAGCAGCCACAGTACAACTAATGAAAAACTGTTTTTT. Translation gives CASSHSTTNEKLFF.

To note about this clone: The junction differs from germline at one of its ends, possibly a read error. This chain connects TRBV7-2 to TRBJ2-2; 10 bases line up with TRBD2. CDR3 length: 14 residues. The germline CDR1 and CDR2 sequences are SGHTA and FQGNSA. The CDR3 region is CATSGRAGGGELFF. Written as DNA, the CDR3 is TGTGCCACCAGCGGGAGGGCCGGAGGCGGGGAGCTGTTTTTT.

This chain links TRBV5-5 with TRBJ1-3; D gene uncertain. V lost 2 bases to trimming and J lost 0 bases, with 6 bases between them. CDR3 size: 14 residues. Per the germline V gene, CDR1 is SGHKS and CDR2 is YYEKEE (reference sequence). The CDR3 nucleotides read TGTGCCAGCAGCTTCGCGGACTCTGGAAACACCATATATTTT. Its translation is CASSFADSGNTIYF.

V usage is TRBV7-2 and J usage is TRBJ2-7; possible D gene TRBD2, 6 bases. The CDR3 totals 17 residues. In germline, CDR1 is SGHTA, CDR2 FQGNSA. With 4 bases removed from V and 5 bases from J, the gap between germline ends came to 24 bases. The CDR3 DNA is TGTGCCAGCAGCTCACATCGGGAGCTTTTACGAAGGAACGAGCAGTACTTC. Translated: CASSSHRELLRRNEQYF.

The chain joins TRBV7-6 to TRBJ2-1; TRBD2 aligns across 8 bases. The CDR3 has 16 amino acids. Per the germline V gene, CDR1 is SGHVS and CDR2 is FNYEAQ. The V segment lost 5 bases and the J segment 2 bases; nucleotides outside the gene matches: 8. The DNA for the CDR3 is TGTGCCAGCAGCCTCGGCAGCGGGGGCCCCTACAATGAGCAGTTCTTC. Translating gives CASSLGSGGPYNEQFF.

CDR3 loop: CASSNRGLAGGISTDTQYF. The DNA for the CDR3 is TGTGCCAGTAGCAACCGCGGACTAGCGGGGGGGATATCGACAGATACGCAGTATTTT. The rearrangement joins TRBV19 to TRBJ2-3, with 15 bases identical to TRBD2. Per germline, CDR1 LNHDA and CDR2 SQIVND (reference sequence). The CDR3 covers 19 residues. J gave up 3 bases and V 6 bases, and 13 bases lay outside the gene matches.

This chain uses TRBV3-1 (or the pseudogene TRBV3-2) with TRBJ2-3; 9 nucleotides align to TRBD2. Germline V gives CDR1 LGHDT, CDR2 YNNKEL (reference sequence). CDR3 size: 19 residues. The V segment lost 1 base and the J segment 0 bases; nucleotides outside the gene matches: 11. CDR3 DNA: TGTGCCAGCAGCCAAGTGCGGGGTAGCGGGGGATCTAGCACAGATACGCAGTATTTT. This translates into CASSQVRGSGGSSTDTQYF.

This clone was counted between two and nine times. The chain links TRBV6-1 to TRBJ1-5; TRBD1 might be the D (5 bases). This CDR3 region has 16 residues. Trimming left V 1 base short and J 0 bases short, with 10 bases between. CDR1 is MNHNS and CDR2 is SASEGT in the germline V gene. Here the CDR3 reads CASSEEGRGSNQPQHF. The CDR3 DNA follows: TGTGCCAGCAGTGAAGAGGGGAGGGGTAGCAATCAGCCCCAGCATTTT.

The V gene is TRBV5-5, the J gene TRBJ1-1, with 8 bases identical to TRBD1. The CDR3 consists of 16 residues. Germline CDR1 reads SGHKS; CDR2 reads YYEKEE (reference sequence). The junction had 8 bases not matched to a gene; V was cut back by 3 bases and J by 1 base. CDR3 in amino acids: CASSSTDDRGNTEAFF. Written as DNA, the CDR3 is TGTGCCAGCAGCTCCACAGATGACAGGGGGAACACTGAAGCTTTCTTT.

The sample holds one count of this clone. This chain links TRBV11-2 with TRBJ2-3; no reliable D call. This CDR3 is 14 amino acids long. Germline V lookup: CDR1 SGHAT, CDR2 FQNNGV. The V end was cut by 0 bases, the J end by 2 bases, with 6 bases between. The CDR3 spells CASSLDHSTDTQYF. The CDR3 DNA reads TGTGCCAGCAGCTTAGATCACTCCACAGATACGCAGTATTTT.

This sequence joins TRBV19 and TRBJ2-1, with D possibly TRBD1 on 6 matching bases. CDR3 length equals 16 residues. Germline CDR1 and CDR2: LNHDA and SQIVND (reference sequence). The V end was cut by 5 bases, the J end by 0 bases, with 14 bases between. CDR3 protein: CASSPGHYISYNEQFF. CDR3 nucleotides: TGTGCCAGTAGTCCGGGACACTACATCTCCTACAATGAGCAGTTCTTC.